This entry lists 31 T cell receptor beta chains sequenced from one sample in a study of identical twins. TCRdb re-analysed the 5' RACE reads in MiXCR, keeping a single row per CDR3 protein. Of some 300,000 distinct CDR3 sequences in the sample, 9% to 15% were seen once. These same data were also listed under a study on yellow fever vaccine responses in identical twins.

What was sequenced was CD8+ T cells sorted from blood. These receptors came from a woman in her late teens or twenties in good health.

This clonotype has more than one count but fewer than ten. This chain uses TRBV24-1 with TRBJ2-2; no clear D gene. The CDR3 runs 19 residues. V dropped 1 base and J dropped 3 bases, with 20 bases sitting between them. CDR1 and CDR2 (germline): KGHDR, SFDVKD. The CDR3 nucleotides are TGTGCCACCAGTGATTTCGGCGGCCCCCAAGATGACTACACCGGGGAGCTGTTTTTT. This translates into CATSDFGGPQDDYTGELFF.

This clonotype showed up just a few times. The CDR3 here is CASSPQAGYGYTF. The CDR3 DNA follows: TGTGCCAGCAGCCCTCAAGCCGGGTATGGCTACACCTTC. This chain links TRBV5-6 with TRBJ1-2; unclear D gene. In germline, CDR1 is SGHDT, CDR2 YYEEEE. Trimming took off 4 bases at V and 5 bases at J, with 12 bases between the two ends. This CDR3 spans 13 amino acids.

This rearrangement joins TRBV10-3 to TRBJ2-6, with D unresolved. The CDR3 runs 16 residues. CDR1 ENHRY and CDR2 SYGVKD come from the germline V gene. Trimming removed 0 bases at V and 0 bases at J, with 6 bases between. CDR3 loop: CAISESRHSGANVLTF. The DNA of the CDR3 is TGTGCCATCAGTGAGTCGCGGCACTCTGGGGCCAACGTCCTGACTTTC.

This clonotype was picked up a small number of times. This chain links TRBV7-9 with TRBJ2-7, with D maybe TRBD1 (5 bases). V lost 1 base to trimming and J lost 2 bases, with 12 bases between them. Germline values: CDR1 SEHNR, CDR2 FQNEAQ (reference sequence). The CDR3 contains 15 residues. CDR3 DNA: TGTGCCAGCAGCTTAGGGCAGGGCATTACCTACGAGCAGTACTTC. It encodes CASSLGQGITYEQYF.

Ten or more counts support this clonotype. The chain employs TRBV10-3 and TRBJ2-7; TRBD2 is a possible D gene (6 bases). Germline lookup yields CDR1 ENHRY and CDR2 SYGVKD. The CDR3 length is 19 residues. Trimming removed 6 bases from V and 3 bases from J, with 30 bases in between. CDR3 sequence: CAISDIFDQGLQGLYEQYF. DNA of the CDR3: TGTGCCATCAGCGACATTTTCGACCAGGGACTTCAAGGGCTCTACGAGCAGTACTTC.

The V call is TRBV6-1, the J call TRBJ1-1, with D perhaps matching TRBD1 (5 bases). Germline V gives CDR1 MNHNS, CDR2 SASEGT. V was shortened by 6 bases and J by 0 bases, with 20 bases between the two germline ends. This CDR3 spans 17 amino acids. CDR3 bases: TGTGCCAGCAGCTCCCCCGGGGCAGCTTTAATGAACACTGAAGCTTTCTTT. Translating it yields CASSSPGAALMNTEAFF.

V gene TRBV15 combines with J gene TRBJ2-1; 8 nucleotides line up with TRBD2. V shed 3 bases, J shed 4 bases, and the junction held 2 bases outside the gene matches. The CDR3 is 14 amino acids. Per germline, CDR1 LNHNV and CDR2 YYDKDF (reference sequence). CDR3 coding DNA: TGTGCCACCAGCAGGGCGGGGGGTTACAATGAGCAGTTCTTC. This translates into CATSRAGGYNEQFF.

A few counts support this clonotype. The chain recombines TRBV28 with TRBJ2-7; the D is unclear. The CDR3 runs 14 residues. CDR1 MDHEN and CDR2 SYDVKM come from the germline V gene. V shed 5 bases and J shed 3 bases, with 14 bases lying between them. For the CDR3, the DNA is TGTGCCAGCAGTCCAAACCGACGGAACTACGAGCAGTACTTC. It codes for CASSPNRRNYEQYF.

This clonotype was seen repeatedly, ten times or more. The chain is built from TRBV2 and TRBJ2-3, with TRBD1 matching over 8 bases. The germline V gene has CDR1 SNHLY and CDR2 FYNNEI. The CDR3 is made up of 15 amino acids. Unmatched junction bases numbered 7, after V lost 3 bases and J lost 5 bases. Here the CDR3 DNA reads TGTGCCAGCAGTGAGTGGCAGGGGGCAGGAGATACGCAGTATTTT. Translating gives CASSEWQGAGDTQYF.

This clonotype was recorded many times. The chain uses TRBV29-1 and TRBJ2-3; no clear D gene. Germline V CDR1 and CDR2: SQVTM, ANQGSEA. With 8 bases removed from V and 0 bases from J, the gap between germline ends came to 9 bases. The CDR3 is 12 amino acids. The DNA of the CDR3 is TGCAGCACCTTAGACAGCACAGATACGCAGTATTTT. Its protein is CSTLDSTDTQYF.

The CDR3 coding sequence is TGCGCCAGCAGCCAACTAGGACAGGGGCCTTACGAGCAGTACTTC. Residues: CASSQLGQGPYEQYF. This chain connects TRBV4-1 to TRBJ2-7; 9 bases line up with TRBD1. Per the germline V gene, CDR1 is MGHRA and CDR2 is YSYEKL. V was pared by 2 bases and J by 4 bases, with 6 bases of the junction left unmatched. The CDR3 totals 15 residues.

This clonotype was seen a few times. J is TRBJ2-3 and V is TRBV28, with no clear D. V lost 3 bases and J 3 bases, leaving 19 bases between the germline ends. There are 17 residues in the CDR3. The V gene's germline CDR1 is MDHEN and CDR2 SYDVKM. CDR3 sequence: CASSFVGSTTTTDTQYF. DNA for the CDR3: TGTGCCAGCAGTTTTGTGGGAAGCACCACTACGACAGATACGCAGTATTTT.

This clonotype was observed at least ten times. The chain couples TRBV6-5 to TRBJ1-2, with D possibly being TRBD1 (5 bases). V was shortened by 4 bases and J by 13 bases, with 13 bases between the two germline ends. The CDR3 loop spans 11 amino acids. Per germline, CDR1 MNHEY and CDR2 SVGAGI. This CDR3 reads CASSSGTSGTF. As DNA, the CDR3 is TGTGCCAGCAGTTCAGGGACGTCTGGCACCTTC.

This clonotype was found a few times. The gene calls are TRBV6-1 and TRBJ2-2; 7 bases fit TRBD2. CDR1 and CDR2 (germline): MNHNS, SASEGT. The J segment lost 1 base and the V segment lost 11 bases, leaving 4 bases of the junction unmatched. The CDR3 spans 13 residues. In DNA, the CDR3 is TGTGCCTGCTGGGGGGGGAACACCGGGGAGCTGTTTTTT. Its translation: CACWGGNTGELFF.

This clonotype was recorded many times. The V call is TRBV7-9, the J call TRBJ2-3; no reliable D call. V was cut by 6 bases and J by 0 bases, with 7 bases left in between. The CDR3 is made up of 13 amino acids. Germline assignment: CDR1 SEHNR and CDR2 FQNEAQ (reference sequence). The CDR3 sequence is CASSLPSTDTQYF. CDR3 sequence (DNA): TGTGCCAGCAGTTTACCTAGCACAGATACGCAGTATTTT. The full variable domain, in which reference TRBV7-9 and TRBJ2-3 provide the parts outside the CDR3, is DTGVSQNPRHKITKRGQNVTFRCDPISEHNRLYWYRQTLGQGPEFLTYFQNEAQLEKSRLLSDRFSAERPKGSFSTLEIQRTEQGDSAMYLCASSLPSTDTQYFGPGTRLTVL.

Notes on this clonotype: Relative to the germline gene, one junction end is altered; a read error may explain this. The rearrangement links TRBV9 to TRBJ1-1; the D gene is possibly TRBD1 (5 bases). The CDR3 length is 12 residues. Germline-derived CDR1 and CDR2 are SGDLS and YYNGEE. The CDR3 is CASSVDLGGEGF. DNA for the CDR3: TGTGCCAGCAGCGTAGATCTGGGAGGGGAGGGCTTT.

This clonotype was observed a handful of times. The chain combines TRBV4-1 with TRBJ1-1, with a possible D match to TRBD1 (5 bases). V was clipped by 1 base and J by 7 bases, with 13 bases between them. This CDR3 spans 14 amino acids. CDR1 MGHRA and CDR2 YSYEKL come from the germline V gene. The CDR3 region is CASSQVAGMSEAFF. The DNA for the CDR3 is TGCGCCAGCAGCCAAGTGGCAGGGATGAGTGAAGCTTTCTTT.

The V gene is TRBV12-3 or TRBV12-4, the J gene TRBJ1-1; TRBD1 agrees at 9 bases. With V trimmed by 2 bases and J by 6 bases, 4 bases remained unmatched. The CDR3 covers 14 residues. CDR3 DNA: TGTGCCAGCAGTTTACCAGGGACAGGGTCTGAAGCTTTCTTT. Translation: CASSLPGTGSEAFF.

This chain joins TRBV13 and TRBJ2-7; 9 positions agree with TRBD2. Per the germline V gene, CDR1 is PRHDT and CDR2 is FYEKMQ (reference sequence). The CDR3 runs 14 residues. V lost 8 bases, J lost 4 bases, and 9 bases stayed unmatched. Written as DNA, the CDR3 is TGTGCCAGCCCTAGGACTAGCGAAATATACGAGCAGTACTTC. Translated: CASPRTSEIYEQYF.

This clonotype was counted between two and nine times. The chain uses TRBV27 and TRBJ1-1, with 8 nucleotides matching TRBD1. The germline gives CDR1 MNHEY, CDR2 SMNVEV (reference sequence). The CDR3 has 17 residues. V shed 3 bases and J 7 bases; nucleotides not matched to a gene: 16. The CDR3 protein is CASSLIRTGLLRDEAFF. CDR3 DNA: TGTGCCAGCAGTTTGATTAGGACAGGGCTCCTGCGCGATGAAGCTTTCTTT.

There are a few counts of this clonotype. The V call is TRBV12-3 or TRBV12-4, the J call TRBJ1-2; 9 bases line up with TRBD1. The CDR3 length is 19 residues. V lost 4 bases to trimming and J lost 5 bases; unmatched junction nucleotides: 20. CDR3 in DNA: TGTGCCAGCAGTTCGGTTAAAAAAATCCGGGACAGGGAATCTTATGGCTACACCTTC. Its protein is CASSSVKKIRDRESYGYTF.

The chain couples TRBV20-1 to TRBJ1-5, with a possible D match to TRBD1 (6 bases). CDR1 is DFQATT and CDR2 is SNEGSKA in the germline V gene (reference sequence). This CDR3 contains 15 residues. Trimming left V 6 bases short and J 0 bases short, with 15 bases between. CDR3: CSARGAQDSNQPQHF. The DNA of the CDR3 is TGCAGTGCGAGGGGGGCCCAAGATAGCAATCAGCCCCAGCATTTT.

At least ten counts were recorded for this clonotype. This chain joins TRBV12-3 or TRBV12-4 and TRBJ1-2; 7 positions agree with TRBD1. The CDR3 covers 14 residues. V trimming: 3 bases; J trimming: 2 bases; junction bases outside the gene matches: 3. CDR3 protein: CASSLGRGNYGYTF. The CDR3 DNA reads as TGTGCCAGCAGTTTGGGCAGGGGGAACTATGGCTACACCTTC.

A few counts support this clonotype. The chain recombines TRBV7-9 with TRBJ2-3; D is unresolved. CDR1 and CDR2 (germline): SEHNR, FQNEAQ (reference sequence). V gave up 4 bases and J gave up 0 bases, with 11 bases separating them. The CDR3 sequence is 15 residues long. CDR3 sequence reads: CASSSDLPSTDTQYF. The CDR3 nucleotides are TGTGCCAGCAGCTCGGACCTCCCGAGCACAGATACGCAGTATTTT.

This clonotype was counted between two and nine times. The chain joins TRBV7-8 to TRBJ1-4, with D hard to call. V lost 2 bases and J lost 6, with 10 bases in between. CDR1 SGHVS and CDR2 FQNEAQ come from the germline V gene. This CDR3 region has 14 residues. The CDR3 DNA reads as TGTGCCAGCAGCTTATTGGACGGTGATGAAAAACTGTTTTTT. Amino acid sequence: CASSLLDGDEKLFF.

This clonotype came up a few times. The chain employs TRBV7-8 and TRBJ2-3, with D perhaps TRBD1 or TRBD2 (5 bases each). V was trimmed by 4 bases and J by 1 base, leaving 9 bases between them. The CDR3 extends over 14 amino acids. The germline V gene encodes CDR1 SGHVS and CDR2 FQNEAQ. The DNA of the CDR3 is TGTGCCAGCAGCTACAGGACTGGCACAGATACGCAGTATTTT. Translation: CASSYRTGTDTQYF.

This clonotype showed up just a few times. This chain connects TRBV25-1 to TRBJ1-3, with D unclear. The CDR3 covers 18 residues. Germline CDR1 is MGHDK and CDR2 is SYGVNS. V was cut by 3 bases and J by 0 bases, with 18 bases left in between. This CDR3 reads CASSDSRFNTRSGNTIYF. Written as DNA, the CDR3 is TGTGCCAGCAGTGATAGTAGATTTAACACCCGCTCTGGAAACACCATATATTTT.

A few counts support this clonotype. The V and J genes are TRBV20-1 and TRBJ2-7; the match to TRBD2 covers 9 bases. The V gene's germline CDR1 is DFQATT and CDR2 SNEGSKA (reference sequence). The CDR3 covers 14 residues. The trim removed 3 bases at V and 2 bases at J, leaving 5 bases unmatched. In DNA, the CDR3 is TGCAGTGCTAGGGGGACTAGCCGTACCTACGAGCAGTACTTC. It encodes CSARGTSRTYEQYF.

This clonotype was found a few times. V gene TRBV11-3 combines with J gene TRBJ2-3, with 10 bases that match TRBD2. Germline assignment: CDR1 SGHNT and CDR2 YENEEA. The CDR3 covers 15 residues. V shed 3 bases, J shed 2 bases, and the junction held 2 bases outside the gene matches. The CDR3 protein is CASSLTSGYTDTQYF. The CDR3 coding sequence is TGTGCCAGCAGCTTGACTAGCGGGTACACAGATACGCAGTATTTT.

Only a few counts were recorded for this clonotype. The rearrangement uses TRBV20-1 and TRBJ2-3; TRBD2 is a possible D gene (6 bases). Germline V gene lookup returns CDR1 DFQATT and CDR2 SNEGSKA (reference sequence). The ends were cut back, 3 bases at V and 2 bases at J, with 15 bases in the middle. This CDR3 contains 15 residues. DNA of the CDR3: TGCAGTGCTAGGGGGGGTTGGCGGATCACAGATACGCAGTATTTT. This codes for CSARGGWRITDTQYF.

For the CDR3, the DNA is TGTGCCAGCAGTTTATCCTTAAACTACGAGCAGTACTTC. Translated: CASSLSLNYEQYF. The rearrangement links TRBV27 to TRBJ2-7; D is unclear. The germline gives CDR1 MNHEY, CDR2 SMNVEV (reference sequence). V lost 0 bases, J lost 3 bases, and 6 bases lay in between. This CDR3 has 13 amino acids.